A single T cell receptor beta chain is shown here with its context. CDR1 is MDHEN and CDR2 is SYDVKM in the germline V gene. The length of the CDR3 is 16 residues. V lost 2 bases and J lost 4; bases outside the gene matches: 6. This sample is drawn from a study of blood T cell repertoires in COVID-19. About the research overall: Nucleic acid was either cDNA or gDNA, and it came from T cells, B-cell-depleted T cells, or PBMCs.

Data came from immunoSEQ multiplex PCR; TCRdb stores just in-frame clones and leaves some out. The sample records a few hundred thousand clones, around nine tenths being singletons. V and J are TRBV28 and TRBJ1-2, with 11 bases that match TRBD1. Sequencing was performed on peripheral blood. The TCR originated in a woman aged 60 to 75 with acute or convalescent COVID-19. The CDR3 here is CASSLGQGAGIYGYTF. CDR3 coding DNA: TGTGCCAGCAGTTTAGGACAGGGGGCAGGAATCTATGGCTACACCTTC.